This T cell receptor (beta chain) comes out of a study of cytomegalovirus exposure and HLA in healthy donors. Study information: An earlier analysis identified 117 million unique TCR beta sequences in about 200 million T cells. Notes on the study in general: The authors later found TCR association rates varying by HLA locus, with DRB1 most and HLA-C fewest. Rarity marked most TCR sequences, yet some public TCRs occurred in many donors. Researchers left out some V segments, among them TRBV6-2 and TRBV6-3, as indistinguishable.

With respect to this clone: Its specificity is not known.

This CDR3 has 14 amino acids. Deletions cut 0 bases from V and 7 bases from J, with 9 bases between. Germline values: CDR1 LNHNV, CDR2 YYDKDF (reference sequence). Amplification used 60 Vbeta primers and 13 Jbeta primers. Repertoires were generated with immunoSEQ multiplex PCR, while TCRdb's copy carries only in-frame clones and drops some. The sample has 30,000 to 40,000 clones, almost 70% seen once. The chain uses TRBV15 and TRBJ2-2; D remains ambiguous. The TCR sequence derives from a man aged 35-49 years in good health and CMV-seronegative. The sample was PBMCs. CDR3 amino acids: CATSRDQFLGELFF. As DNA, the CDR3 is TGTGCCACCAGCAGAGATCAGTTTCTCGGGGAGCTGTTTTTT.